This TCR beta chain was observed in a study of cytomegalovirus exposure and HLA in healthy donors. V was clipped by 3 bases and J by 2 bases, with 10 bases between them. Germline values: CDR1 PRHDT, CDR2 FYEKMQ (reference sequence). This CDR3 is 14 amino acids long. PCR involved 60 Vbeta and 13 Jbeta primers. The method was immunoSEQ multiplex PCR; TCRdb's version includes in-frame clones alone and lacks a portion of them. The data contain 180,000 or so clones, under 80% of them singletons. This clone was seen a few times. The source material was PBMCs. The source of this sequence is a woman aged 25 to 45 in good health and CMV-seropositive. The chain carries TRBV13 and TRBJ2-5, with D tentatively TRBD2 (6 bases). The CDR3: CASSFPGVQETQYF. In DNA form, the CDR3 reads TGTGCCAGCAGCTTCCCGGGGGTTCAAGAGACCCAGTACTTC.